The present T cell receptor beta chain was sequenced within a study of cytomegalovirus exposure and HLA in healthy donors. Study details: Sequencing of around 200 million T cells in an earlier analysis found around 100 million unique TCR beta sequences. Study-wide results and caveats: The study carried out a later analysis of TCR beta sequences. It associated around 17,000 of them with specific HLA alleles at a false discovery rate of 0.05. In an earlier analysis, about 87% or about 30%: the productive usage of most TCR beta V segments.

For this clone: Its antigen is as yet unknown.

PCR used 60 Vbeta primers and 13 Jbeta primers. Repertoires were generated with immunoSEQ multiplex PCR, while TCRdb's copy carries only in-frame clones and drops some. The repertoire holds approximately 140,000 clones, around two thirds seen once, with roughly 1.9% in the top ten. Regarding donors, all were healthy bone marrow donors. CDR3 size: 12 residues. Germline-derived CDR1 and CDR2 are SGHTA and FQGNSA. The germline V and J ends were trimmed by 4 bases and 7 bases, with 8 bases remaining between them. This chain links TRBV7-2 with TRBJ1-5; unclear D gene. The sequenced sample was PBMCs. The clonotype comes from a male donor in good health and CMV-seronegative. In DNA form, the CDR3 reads TGTGCCAGCAGCTCGTCGCGGCAGCCCCAGCATTTT. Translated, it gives CASSSSRQPQHF.